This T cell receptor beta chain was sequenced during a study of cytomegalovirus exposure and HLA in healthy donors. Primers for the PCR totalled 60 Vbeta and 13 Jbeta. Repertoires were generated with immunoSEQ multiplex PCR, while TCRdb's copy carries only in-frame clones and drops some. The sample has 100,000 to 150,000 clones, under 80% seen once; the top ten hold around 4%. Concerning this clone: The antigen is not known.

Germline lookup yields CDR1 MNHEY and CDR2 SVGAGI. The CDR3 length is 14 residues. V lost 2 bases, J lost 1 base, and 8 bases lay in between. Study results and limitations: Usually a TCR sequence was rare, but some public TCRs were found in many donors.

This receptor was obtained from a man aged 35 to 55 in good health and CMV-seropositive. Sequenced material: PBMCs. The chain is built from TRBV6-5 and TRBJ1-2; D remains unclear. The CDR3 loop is CASSYSKYNYGYTF. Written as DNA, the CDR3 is TGTGCCAGCAGTTACAGCAAATATAACTATGGCTACACCTTC.